The 10 T cell receptor beta chains below were found in one sample sequenced in a study of cytomegalovirus exposure and HLA in healthy donors. Sequenced by immunoSEQ multiplex PCR; TCRdb stores in-frame clones only, minus some. The data show about 160,000 clones, with more than 70% seen just once and roughly 10% held by the top ten. The sample consisted of PBMCs. The receptors were gathered from a young man in good health and CMV-seropositive.

This sequence joins TRBV5-1 and TRBJ1-1; D might be TRBD1 (6 bases). The germline V gene has CDR1 SGHRS and CDR2 YFSETQ. Trimming removed 1 base at V and 6 bases at J, with 16 bases between. This CDR3 is 15 amino acids long. The DNA of the CDR3 is TGCGCCAGCAGCTTGACGCCAGGGGCGCTGGCTGAAGCTTTCTTT. Protein: CASSLTPGALAEAFF.

V gene TRBV5-1 combines with J gene TRBJ2-3, with no clear D. CDR3 length equals 15 residues. CDR1 and CDR2 (germline): SGHRS, YFSETQ. Trimming shortened V by 0 bases and J by 1 base, and 9 bases separated the two germline ends. The CDR3 nucleotides read TGCGCCAGCAGCTTGGATTCCGCGGGCACAGATACGCAGTATTTT. This codes for CASSLDSAGTDTQYF.

This clone was found once. Additional DNA sequences in this sample encode the identical CDR3. The gene calls are TRBV28 and TRBJ1-1; 8 bases map to TRBD1. The germline gives CDR1 MDHEN, CDR2 SYDVKM. CDR3 length equals 14 residues. After removal of 5 bases from V and 5 bases from J, the junction contained 7 bases not matched to a gene. The CDR3 region is CASSPTGGRTEAFF. The CDR3 DNA reads as TGTGCCAGCAGTCCTACAGGGGGAAGGACTGAAGCTTTCTTT.

The rearrangement uses TRBV10-3 and TRBJ1-1; 8 bases are shared with TRBD1. The CDR3 loop spans 17 amino acids. Germline CDR1 is ENHRY and CDR2 is SYGVKD. J was trimmed by 0 bases and V by 4 bases; bases with no gene match: 10. CDR3 in amino acids: CAISAAGTGVMNTEAFF. Written as DNA, the CDR3 is TGTGCCATCAGTGCAGCCGGGACAGGCGTCATGAACACTGAAGCTTTCTTT.

The chain links TRBV28 to TRBJ1-5; weak D call: TRBD1 (6 bases). Per germline, CDR1 MDHEN and CDR2 SYDVKM. V gave up 3 bases and J gave up 6 bases, with 6 bases separating them. CDR3 length: 12 residues. Here the CDR3 DNA reads TGTGCCAGCAGTTTCAGGGGTCAGCCCCAGCATTTT. Translating gives CASSFRGQPQHF.

This chain joins TRBV7-6 and TRBJ1-6; TRBD1 might be the D (5 bases). The ends were cut back, 5 bases at V and 0 bases at J, with 14 bases in the middle. Germline CDR1 reads SGHVS; CDR2 reads FNYEAQ. CDR3 length equals 17 residues. The CDR3 spells CASSQGVLSSYNSPLHF. The CDR3 coding sequence is TGTGCCAGCAGCCAAGGGGTCTTGAGCTCCTATAATTCACCCCTCCACTTT.

CDR3 DNA sequence: TGTGCCAGCTGCATTGCGGCGCTCCTGAGTAGCTCCTACAATGAGCAGTTCTTC. Translated: CASCIAALLSSSYNEQFF. The chain combines TRBV2 with TRBJ2-1; D is unclear. The CDR3 is 18 residues long. From germline, CDR1 is SNHLY and CDR2 FYNNEI. The V end was cut by 8 bases, the J end by 0 bases, with 23 bases between.

The chain uses TRBV7-3 and TRBJ2-3, with a weak D call TRBD1 (6 bases). The V gene's germline CDR1 is SGHTA and CDR2 FQGTGA. The CDR3 spans 15 residues. V was trimmed by 0 bases and J by 6 bases, leaving 13 bases between them. The DNA of the CDR3 is TGTGCCAGCAGCTTAACTGAAGACAGGAGGGATACGCAGTATTTT. This sequence encodes CASSLTEDRRDTQYF. The full variable domain, with the rest looked up from reference TRBV7-3 and TRBJ2-3, is GAGVSQTPSNKVTEKGKYVELRCDPISGHTALYWYRQSLGQGPEFLIYFQGTGAADDSGLPNDRFFAVRPEGSVSTLKIQRTERGDSAVYLCASSLTEDRRDTQYFGPGTRLTVL.

V and J are TRBV5-4 and TRBJ1-2; 7 bases match TRBD1. V was pared by 0 bases and J by 4 bases, with 9 bases of the junction left unmatched. In germline, CDR1 is SGHNT, CDR2 YYREEE (reference sequence). This CDR3 is built from 16 residues. The CDR3 sequence: CASSLEPPTGTYGYTF. The DNA of the CDR3 is TGTGCCAGCAGCTTGGAACCGCCGACAGGGACCTATGGCTACACCTTC.

The rearrangement uses TRBV9 and TRBJ1-2; 9 bases line up with TRBD1. The germline V gene has CDR1 SGDLS and CDR2 YYNGEE. This CDR3 spans 14 amino acids. V lost 0 bases to trimming and J lost 6 bases; unmatched junction nucleotides: 3. DNA for the CDR3: TGTGCCAGCAGCGTAGTCGACAGGGGGAATGGCTACACCTTC. Translated: CASSVVDRGNGYTF.